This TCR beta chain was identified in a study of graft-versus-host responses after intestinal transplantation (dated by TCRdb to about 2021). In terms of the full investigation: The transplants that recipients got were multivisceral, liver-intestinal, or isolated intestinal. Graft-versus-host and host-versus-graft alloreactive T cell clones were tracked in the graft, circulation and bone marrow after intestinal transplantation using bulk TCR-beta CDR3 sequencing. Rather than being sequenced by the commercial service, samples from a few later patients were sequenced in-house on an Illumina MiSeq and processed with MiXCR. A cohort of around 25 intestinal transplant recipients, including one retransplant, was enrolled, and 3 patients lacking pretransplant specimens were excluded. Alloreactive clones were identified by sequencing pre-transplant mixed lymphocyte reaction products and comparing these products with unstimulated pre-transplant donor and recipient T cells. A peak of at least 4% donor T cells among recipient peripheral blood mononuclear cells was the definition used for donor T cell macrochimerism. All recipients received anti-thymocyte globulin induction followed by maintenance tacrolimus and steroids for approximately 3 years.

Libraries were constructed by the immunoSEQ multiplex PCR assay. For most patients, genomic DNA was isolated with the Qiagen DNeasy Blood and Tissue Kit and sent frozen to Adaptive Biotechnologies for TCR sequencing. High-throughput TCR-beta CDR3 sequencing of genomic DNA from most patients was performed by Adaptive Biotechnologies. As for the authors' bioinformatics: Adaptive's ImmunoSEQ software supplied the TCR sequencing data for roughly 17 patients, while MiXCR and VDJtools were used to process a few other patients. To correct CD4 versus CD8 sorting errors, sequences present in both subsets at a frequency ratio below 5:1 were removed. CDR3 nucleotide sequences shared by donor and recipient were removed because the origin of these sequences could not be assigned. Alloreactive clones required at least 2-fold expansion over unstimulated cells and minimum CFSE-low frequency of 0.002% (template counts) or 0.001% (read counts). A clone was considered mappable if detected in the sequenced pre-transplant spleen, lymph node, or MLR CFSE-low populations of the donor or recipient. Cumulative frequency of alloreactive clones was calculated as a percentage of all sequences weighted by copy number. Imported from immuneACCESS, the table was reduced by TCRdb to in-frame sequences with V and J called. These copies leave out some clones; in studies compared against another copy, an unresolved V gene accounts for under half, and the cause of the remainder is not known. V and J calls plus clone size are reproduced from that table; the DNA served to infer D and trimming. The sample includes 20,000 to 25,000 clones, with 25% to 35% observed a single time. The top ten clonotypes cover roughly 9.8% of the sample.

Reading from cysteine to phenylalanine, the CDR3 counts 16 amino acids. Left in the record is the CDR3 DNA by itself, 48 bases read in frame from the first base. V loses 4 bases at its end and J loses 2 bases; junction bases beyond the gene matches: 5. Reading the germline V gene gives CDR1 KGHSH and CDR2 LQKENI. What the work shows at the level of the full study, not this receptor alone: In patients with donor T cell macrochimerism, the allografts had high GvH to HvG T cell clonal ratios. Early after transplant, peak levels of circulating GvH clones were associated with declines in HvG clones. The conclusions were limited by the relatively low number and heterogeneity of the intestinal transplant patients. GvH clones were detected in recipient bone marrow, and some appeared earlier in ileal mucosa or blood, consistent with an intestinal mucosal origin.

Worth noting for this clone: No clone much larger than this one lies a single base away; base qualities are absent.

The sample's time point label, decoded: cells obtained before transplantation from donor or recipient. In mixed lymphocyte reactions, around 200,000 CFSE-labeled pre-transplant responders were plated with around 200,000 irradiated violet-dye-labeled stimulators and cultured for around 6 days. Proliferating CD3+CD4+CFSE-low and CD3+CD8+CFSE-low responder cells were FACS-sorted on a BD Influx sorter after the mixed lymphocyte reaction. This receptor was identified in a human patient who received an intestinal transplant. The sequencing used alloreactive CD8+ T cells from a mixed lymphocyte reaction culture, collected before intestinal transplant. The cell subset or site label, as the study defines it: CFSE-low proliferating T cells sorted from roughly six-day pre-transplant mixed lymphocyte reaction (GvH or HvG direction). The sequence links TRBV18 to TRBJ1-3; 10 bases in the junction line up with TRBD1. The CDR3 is CASSLTGTGAGNTIYF. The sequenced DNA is TGTGCCAGCTCACTTACCGGGACAGGGGCTGGAAACACCATATATTTT.